This T cell receptor beta chain was captured by sequencing in a study of PD-1 blockade in mismatch repair-deficient tumors (dated by TCRdb to the late 2010s). About the study as a whole: The trial enrolled some 82 consecutive patients with some twelve mismatch repair-deficient cancer types between late 2013 and late 2016, all previously treated and progressing. Tumor-associated T cell clones were tracked in the peripheral blood of patients responding to PD-1 blockade by deep sequencing of TCR CDR3 regions. General study outcomes and caveats: Tumor-resident clones, often undetectable in blood before treatment, expanded rapidly after pembrolizumab and then contracted, generally before radiologic responses.

Mismatch repair deficiency in every enrolled patient was established by polymerase chain reaction or immunohistochemistry. TCR sequencing was carried out for three patients who responded to pembrolizumab therapy. Pembrolizumab PD-1 blockade was prospectively tested in advanced mismatch repair-deficient cancers, regardless of tissue of origin, in the phase II trial. Peripheral blood T cell samples were gathered serially, both before PD-1 blockade started and at multiple time points afterward. Blood sampling times were expressed in weeks after the first pembrolizumab dose. V trim: 1 base; J trim: 7 bases; unmatched bases: 7. The germline V gene (reference sequence) sets CDR1 to LNHNV and CDR2 to YYDKDF. From cysteine to phenylalanine, the CDR3 is 15 amino acids long. Of the read, only the CDR3 DNA is kept; its 45 bases are in frame from base 1. The method was the immunoSEQ multiplex PCR assay. TCRdb re-hosts the immuneACCESS table, in-frame sequences only. Its copies lack some clones; in the studies checked, an unresolved V gene accounts for under half of them, and the cause for the rest is not known. Counted in this sample were 120,000 or so clones; roughly 86% of them appeared once. The leading ten clones occupy 13% of the sample.

This clone was observed a handful of times. Its specific antigen is unknown. Base qualities are not provided; no much larger clone lies one nucleotide away. Here the sequenced sample was peripheral blood, taken 44 weeks after starting pembrolizumab. The TCR was taken from an adult with mismatch repair-deficient cancer. Recombination connected TRBV15 to TRBJ1-5, with 7 bases in between that match TRBD1. The CDR3 here reads CATSRGSAGGQPQHF. The DNA reads as follows: TGTGCCACCAGCAGAGGGTCGGCAGGGGGACAGCCCCAGCATTTT.